The source of this TCR beta chain is a study of blood T cell repertoires in COVID-19. For the study at large: Whether acute or convalescent, the COVID-19 samples came from the United States, Italy and Spain. The analysed material was cDNA or gDNA that came from T cells, B-cell-depleted T cells, or PBMCs.

CDR3 length: 17 amino acids. Trimming took 6 bases from V and 2 from J; bases not matched to a gene: 11. Germline assignment: CDR1 MNHNS and CDR2 SASEGT. Per the original data handling: Reference gene primer amplification gave estimated nucleated cell counts. This table comes from immunoSEQ multiplex PCR, and its TCRdb copy is limited to in-frame clones, with some not included. The DNA was the basis for D and trimming; V, J and clone size are from that table. The sample has 65,000 to 90,000 clones; about 83% are singletons. The TCR comes from a woman of 80 years or more with acute or convalescent COVID-19. This rearrangement joins TRBV6-1 to TRBJ2-7, with 12 bases identical to TRBD2. Sequencing was done on a sample of peripheral blood. The CDR3 nucleotides read TGTGCCAGCAGGGAAACTAGGACTAGCGGGAAGACCTACGAGCAGTACTTC. It encodes CASRETRTSGKTYEQYF.